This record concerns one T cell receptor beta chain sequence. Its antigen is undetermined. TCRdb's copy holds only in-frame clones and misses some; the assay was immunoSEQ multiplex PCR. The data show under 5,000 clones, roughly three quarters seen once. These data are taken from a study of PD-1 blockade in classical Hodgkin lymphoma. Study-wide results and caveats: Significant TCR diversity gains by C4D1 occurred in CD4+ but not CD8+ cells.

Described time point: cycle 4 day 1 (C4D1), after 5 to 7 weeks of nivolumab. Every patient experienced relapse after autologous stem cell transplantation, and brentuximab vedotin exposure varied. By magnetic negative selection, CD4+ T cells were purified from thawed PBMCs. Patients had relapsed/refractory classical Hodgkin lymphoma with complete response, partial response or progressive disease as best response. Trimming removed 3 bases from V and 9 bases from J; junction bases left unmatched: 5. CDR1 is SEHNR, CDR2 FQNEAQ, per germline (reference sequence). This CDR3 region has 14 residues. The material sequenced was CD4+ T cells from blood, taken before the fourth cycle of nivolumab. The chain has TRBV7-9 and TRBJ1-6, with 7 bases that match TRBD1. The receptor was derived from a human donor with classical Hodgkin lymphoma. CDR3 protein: CASSLRQGGSPLHF. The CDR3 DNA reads TGTGCCAGCAGCTTGCGACAGGGAGGTTCACCCCTCCACTTT.